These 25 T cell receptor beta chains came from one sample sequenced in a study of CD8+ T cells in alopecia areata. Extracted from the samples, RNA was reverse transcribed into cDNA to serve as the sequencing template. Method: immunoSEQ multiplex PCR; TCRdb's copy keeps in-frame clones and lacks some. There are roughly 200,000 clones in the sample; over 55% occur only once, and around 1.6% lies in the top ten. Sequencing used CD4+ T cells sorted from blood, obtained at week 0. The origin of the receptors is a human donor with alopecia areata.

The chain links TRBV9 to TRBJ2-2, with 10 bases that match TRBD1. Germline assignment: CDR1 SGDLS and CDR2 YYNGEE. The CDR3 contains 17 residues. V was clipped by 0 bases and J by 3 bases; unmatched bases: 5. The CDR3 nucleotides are TGTGCCAGCAGCGTAGTGGGACAGGGGCCTTACACCGGGGAGCTGTTTTTT. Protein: CASSVVGQGPYTGELFF.

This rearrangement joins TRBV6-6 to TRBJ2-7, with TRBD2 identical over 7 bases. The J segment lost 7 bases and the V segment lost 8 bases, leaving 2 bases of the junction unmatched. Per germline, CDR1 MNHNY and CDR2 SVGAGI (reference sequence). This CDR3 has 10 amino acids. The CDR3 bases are TGTGCCAGCGGTAGCGGGGAGCAGTACTTC. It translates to CASGSGEQYF.

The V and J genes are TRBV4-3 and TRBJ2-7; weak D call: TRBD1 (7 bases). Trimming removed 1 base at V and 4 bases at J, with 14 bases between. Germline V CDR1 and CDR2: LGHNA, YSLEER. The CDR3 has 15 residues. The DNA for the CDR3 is TGCGCCAGCAGCCAAGTCCCGACAGGGACTTACGAGCAGTACTTC. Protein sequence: CASSQVPTGTYEQYF.

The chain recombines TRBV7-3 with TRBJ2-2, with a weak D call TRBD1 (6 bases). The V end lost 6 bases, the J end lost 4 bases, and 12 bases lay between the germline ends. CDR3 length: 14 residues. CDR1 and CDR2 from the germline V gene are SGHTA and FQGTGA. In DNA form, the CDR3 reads TGTGCCAGCAGTCGAGGGGGATTCACCGGGGAGCTGTTTTTT. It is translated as CASSRGGFTGELFF.

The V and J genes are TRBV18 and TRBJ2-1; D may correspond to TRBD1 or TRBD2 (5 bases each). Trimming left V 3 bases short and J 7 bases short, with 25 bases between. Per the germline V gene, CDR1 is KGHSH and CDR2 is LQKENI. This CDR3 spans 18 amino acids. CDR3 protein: CASSPEASAGAAGNEQFF. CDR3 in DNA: TGTGCCAGCTCACCTGAAGCCTCGGCCGGGGCGGCTGGGAATGAGCAGTTCTTC.

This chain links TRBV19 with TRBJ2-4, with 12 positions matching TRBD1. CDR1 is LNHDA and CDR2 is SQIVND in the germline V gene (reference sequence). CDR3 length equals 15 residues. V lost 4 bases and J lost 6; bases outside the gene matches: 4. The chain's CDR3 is CASSRGQGALNIQYF. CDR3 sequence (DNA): TGTGCCAGTAGTAGGGGACAGGGGGCTTTAAACATTCAGTACTTC.

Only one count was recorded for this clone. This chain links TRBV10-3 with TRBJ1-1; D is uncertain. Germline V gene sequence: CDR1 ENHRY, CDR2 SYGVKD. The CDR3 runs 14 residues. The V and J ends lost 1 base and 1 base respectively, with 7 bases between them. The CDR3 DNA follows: TGTGCCATCAGTGAGTTTTCAGGGAACACTGAAGCTTTCTTT. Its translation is CAISEFSGNTEAFF.

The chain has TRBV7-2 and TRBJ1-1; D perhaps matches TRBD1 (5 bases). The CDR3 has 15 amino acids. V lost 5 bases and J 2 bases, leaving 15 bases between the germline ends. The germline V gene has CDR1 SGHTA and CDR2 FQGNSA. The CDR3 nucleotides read TGTGCCAGCAGCGCGCAGCTAGGGGTTAACACTGAAGCTTTCTTT. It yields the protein CASSAQLGVNTEAFF.

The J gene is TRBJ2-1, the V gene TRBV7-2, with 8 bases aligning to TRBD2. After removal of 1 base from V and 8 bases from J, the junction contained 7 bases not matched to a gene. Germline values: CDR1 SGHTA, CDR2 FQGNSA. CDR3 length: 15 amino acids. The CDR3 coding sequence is TGTGCCAGCAGCTTAGTCGGGCGGGGGGCCGATGAGCAGTTCTTC. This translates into CASSLVGRGADEQFF.

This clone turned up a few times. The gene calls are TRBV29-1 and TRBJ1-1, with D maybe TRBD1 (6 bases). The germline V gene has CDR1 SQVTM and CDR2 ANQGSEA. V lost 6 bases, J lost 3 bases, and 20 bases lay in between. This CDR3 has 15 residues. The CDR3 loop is CSVKGQPGWDTEAFF. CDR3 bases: TGCAGCGTCAAAGGACAGCCGGGTTGGGACACTGAAGCTTTCTTT. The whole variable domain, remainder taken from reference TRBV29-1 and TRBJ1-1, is SAVISQKPSRDICQRGTSLTIQCQVDSQVTMMFWYRQQPGQSLTLIATANQGSEATYESGFVIDKFPISRPNLTFSTLTVSNMSPEDSSIYLCSVKGQPGWDTEAFFGQGTRLTVV.

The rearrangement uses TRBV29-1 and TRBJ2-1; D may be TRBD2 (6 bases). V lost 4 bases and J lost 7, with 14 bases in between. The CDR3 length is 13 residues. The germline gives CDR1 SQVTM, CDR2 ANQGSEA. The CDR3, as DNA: TGCAGCGTTGGTCTAACGGGGGAAAATGAGCAGTTCTTC. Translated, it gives CSVGLTGENEQFF.

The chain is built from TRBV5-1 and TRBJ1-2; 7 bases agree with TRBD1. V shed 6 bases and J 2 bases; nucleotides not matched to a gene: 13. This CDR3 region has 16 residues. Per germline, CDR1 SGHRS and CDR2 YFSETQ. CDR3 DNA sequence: TGCGCCAGCACCCAAGGTGACAGGGCCCAAAACTATGGCTACACCTTC. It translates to CASTQGDRAQNYGYTF.

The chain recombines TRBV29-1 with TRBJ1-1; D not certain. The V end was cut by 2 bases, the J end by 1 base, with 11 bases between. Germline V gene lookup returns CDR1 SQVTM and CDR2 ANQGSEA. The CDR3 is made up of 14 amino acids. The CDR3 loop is CSVEKVLSNTEAFF. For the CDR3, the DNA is TGCAGCGTTGAAAAGGTGTTGTCGAACACTGAAGCTTTCTTT.

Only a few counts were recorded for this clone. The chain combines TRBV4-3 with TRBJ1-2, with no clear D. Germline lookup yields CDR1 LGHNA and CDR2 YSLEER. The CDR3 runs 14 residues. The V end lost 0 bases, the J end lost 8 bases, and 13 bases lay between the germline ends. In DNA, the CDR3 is TGCGCCAGCAGCCAAGAGTTAGCAGCTGGAGGCTACACCTTC. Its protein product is CASSQELAAGGYTF.

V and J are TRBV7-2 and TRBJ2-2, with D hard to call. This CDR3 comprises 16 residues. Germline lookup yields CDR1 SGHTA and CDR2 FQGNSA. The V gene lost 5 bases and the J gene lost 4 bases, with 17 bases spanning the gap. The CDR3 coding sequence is TGTGCCAGCAGCACATCCCCCAGGTTGAGCACCGGGGAGCTGTTTTTT. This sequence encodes CASSTSPRLSTGELFF.

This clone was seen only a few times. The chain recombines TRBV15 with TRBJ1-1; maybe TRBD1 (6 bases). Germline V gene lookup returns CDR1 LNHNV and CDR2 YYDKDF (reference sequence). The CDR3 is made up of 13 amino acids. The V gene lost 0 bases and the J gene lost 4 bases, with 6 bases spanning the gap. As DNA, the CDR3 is TGTGCCACCAGCAGAGACAGGGGCACTGAAGCTTTCTTT. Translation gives CATSRDRGTEAFF.

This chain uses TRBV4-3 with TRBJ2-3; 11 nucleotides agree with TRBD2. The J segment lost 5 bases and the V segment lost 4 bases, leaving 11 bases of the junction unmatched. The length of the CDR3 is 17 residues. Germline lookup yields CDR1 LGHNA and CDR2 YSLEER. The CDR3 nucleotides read TGCGCCAGCAGCCGCCGACATAGCGGGGGGGCCAAAGATACGCAGTATTTT. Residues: CASSRRHSGGAKDTQYF.

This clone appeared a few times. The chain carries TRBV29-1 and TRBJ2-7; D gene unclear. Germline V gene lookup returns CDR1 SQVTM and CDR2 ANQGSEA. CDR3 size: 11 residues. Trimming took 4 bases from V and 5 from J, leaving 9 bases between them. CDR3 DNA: TGCAGCGTTGGAGCCCTAGACGAGCAGTACTTC. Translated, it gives CSVGALDEQYF.

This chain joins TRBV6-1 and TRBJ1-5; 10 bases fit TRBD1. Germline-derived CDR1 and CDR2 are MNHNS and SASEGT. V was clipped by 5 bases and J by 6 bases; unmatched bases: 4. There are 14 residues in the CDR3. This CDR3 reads CASSWTGGIQPQHF. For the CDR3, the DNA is TGTGCCAGCAGTTGGACAGGGGGTATTCAGCCCCAGCATTTT.

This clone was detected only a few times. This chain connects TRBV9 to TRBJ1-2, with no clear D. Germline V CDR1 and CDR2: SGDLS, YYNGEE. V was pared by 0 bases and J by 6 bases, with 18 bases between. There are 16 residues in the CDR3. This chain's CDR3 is CASSVGPVAGADGYTF. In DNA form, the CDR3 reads TGTGCCAGCAGCGTAGGACCTGTTGCGGGTGCGGATGGCTACACCTTC.

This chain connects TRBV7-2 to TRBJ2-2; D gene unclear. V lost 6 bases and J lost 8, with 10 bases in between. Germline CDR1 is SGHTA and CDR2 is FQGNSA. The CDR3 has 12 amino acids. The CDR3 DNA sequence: TGTGCCAGCAGGTCTAAATTAGGGGAGCTGTTTTTT. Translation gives CASRSKLGELFF.

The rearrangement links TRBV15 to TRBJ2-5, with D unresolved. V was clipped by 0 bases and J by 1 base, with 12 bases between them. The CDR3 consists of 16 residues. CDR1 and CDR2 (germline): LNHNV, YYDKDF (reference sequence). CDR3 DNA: TGTGCCACCAGCAGAGAATTGAGTGGGGTCCAAGAGACCCAGTACTTC. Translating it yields CATSRELSGVQETQYF.

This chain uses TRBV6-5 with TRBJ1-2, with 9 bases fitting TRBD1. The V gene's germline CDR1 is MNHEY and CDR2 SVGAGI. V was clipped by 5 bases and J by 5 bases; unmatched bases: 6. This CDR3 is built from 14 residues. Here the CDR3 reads CASSRRDRAYGYTF. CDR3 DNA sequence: TGTGCCAGCAGTCGTCGGGACAGGGCATATGGCTACACCTTC.

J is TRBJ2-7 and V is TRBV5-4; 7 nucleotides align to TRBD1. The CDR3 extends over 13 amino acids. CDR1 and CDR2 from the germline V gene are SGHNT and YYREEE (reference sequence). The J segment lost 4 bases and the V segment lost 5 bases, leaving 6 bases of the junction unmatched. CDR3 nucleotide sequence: TGTGCCAGCAGATCCAAGGGGGCTTACGAGCAGTACTTC. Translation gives CASRSKGAYEQYF.

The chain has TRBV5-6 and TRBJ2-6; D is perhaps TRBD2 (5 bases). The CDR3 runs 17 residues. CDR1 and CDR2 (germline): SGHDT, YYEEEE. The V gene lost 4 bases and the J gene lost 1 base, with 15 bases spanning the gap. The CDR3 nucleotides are TGTGCCAGCAGCACTGGGCCCCGAGGGTCTGGGGCCAACGTCCTGACTTTC. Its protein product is CASSTGPRGSGANVLTF.